The source of this TCR beta chain is a study of blood T cell repertoires in COVID-19. Germline lookup yields CDR1 MDHEN and CDR2 SYDVKM. Between the trimmed V and J ends, which lost 6 bases and 6 bases, there was a span of 9 bases. There are 12 residues in the CDR3. Sequencing used immunoSEQ multiplex PCR; TCRdb keeps in-frame clones, though not all of them. The sample yields about 140,000 clones, about 80% seen once. The chain carries TRBV28 and TRBJ1-5, with D hard to call. Sequenced sample: peripheral blood. The TCR comes from a woman in her sixties with acute or convalescent COVID-19. The CDR3 loop reads CASSLFAQPQHF. As DNA, the CDR3 is TGTGCCAGCAGCCTATTCGCTCAGCCCCAGCATTTT.